The clone carrying this T cell receptor (beta chain) was observed at least ten times. The sample is drawn from a study of T cells after yellow fever vaccination. TCRdb itself ran the 5' RACE reads through MiXCR, one entry per CDR3 protein. The table shows fewer than 450,000 distinct CDR3 sequences, with 11% occurring only once. The receptor was derived from a man aged 18 to 30 who received the YFV17D yellow fever vaccine. Material: PBMCs, obtained on the day of the first yellow fever vaccination.

The CDR3 loop is CASSLGANTGELFF. The CDR3 nucleotides read TGCGCCAGCAGCTTGGGCGCGAACACCGGGGAGCTGTTTTTT. The genes are TRBV5-1 and TRBJ2-2; D not certain. The CDR3 length is 14 residues. Trimming removed 0 bases from V and 0 bases from J, with 3 bases in between. The V gene's germline CDR1 is SGHRS and CDR2 YFSETQ.